This T cell receptor beta chain was profiled in a study of cytomegalovirus exposure and HLA in healthy donors. Unrecorded immune exposures were likely, despite nominal health at sampling. V shed 5 bases and J shed 6 bases, with 17 bases lying between them. Germline V gene data show CDR1 as SGHTA and CDR2 as FQGTGA. The CDR3 is 14 residues long. Comment on this clone: Its specificity is unknown.

PCR amplification relied on 60 Vbeta primers (plus 13 Jbeta primers). Sequencing used immunoSEQ multiplex PCR; TCRdb keeps in-frame clones, though not all of them. The sample lists roughly 200,000 clones; roughly four fifths were seen once. Study results and caveats: Later findings reportedly placed an Asian-associated ancestry cluster below the approximately 620-donor mean for N-insertions.

This sequence originates from a man over 45 in good health and CMV-seronegative. Sample: PBMCs. This rearrangement joins TRBV7-3 to TRBJ2-7; possibly TRBD1 for D (6 bases). DNA of the CDR3: TGTGCCAGCAGCCCCATGGGGGCGATAGGCGAGCAGTACTTC. Translated: CASSPMGAIGEQYF. Combining the CDR3 with reference TRBV7-3 and TRBJ2-7 gives the whole variable domain GAGVSQTPSNKVTEKGKYVELRCDPISGHTALYWYRQSLGQGPEFLIYFQGTGAADDSGLPNDRFFAVRPEGSVSTLKIQRTERGDSAVYLCASSPMGAIGEQYFGPGTRLTVT.